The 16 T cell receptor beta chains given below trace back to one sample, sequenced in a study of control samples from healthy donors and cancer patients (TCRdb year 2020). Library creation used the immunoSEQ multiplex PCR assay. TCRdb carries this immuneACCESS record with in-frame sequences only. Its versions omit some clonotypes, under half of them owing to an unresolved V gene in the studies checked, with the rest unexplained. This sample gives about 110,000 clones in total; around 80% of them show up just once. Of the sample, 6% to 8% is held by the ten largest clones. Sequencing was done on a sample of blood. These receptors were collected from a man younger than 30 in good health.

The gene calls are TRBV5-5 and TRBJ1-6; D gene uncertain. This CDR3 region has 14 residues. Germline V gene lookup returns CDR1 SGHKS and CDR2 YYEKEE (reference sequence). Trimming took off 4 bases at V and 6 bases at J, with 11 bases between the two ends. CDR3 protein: CASSVSSANSPLHF. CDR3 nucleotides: TGTGCCAGCAGCGTGAGCAGCGCTAATTCACCCCTCCACTTT.

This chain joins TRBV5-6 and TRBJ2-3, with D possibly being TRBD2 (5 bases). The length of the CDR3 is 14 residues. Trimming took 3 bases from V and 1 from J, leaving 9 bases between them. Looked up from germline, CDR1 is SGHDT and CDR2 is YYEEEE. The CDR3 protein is CASSWETRTDTQYF. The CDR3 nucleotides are TGTGCCAGCAGCTGGGAGACTCGCACAGATACGCAGTATTTT.

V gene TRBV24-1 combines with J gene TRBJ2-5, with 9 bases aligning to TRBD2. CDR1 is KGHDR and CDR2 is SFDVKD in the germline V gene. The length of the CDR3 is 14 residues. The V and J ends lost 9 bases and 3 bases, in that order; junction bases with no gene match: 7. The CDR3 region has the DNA TGTGCCACCGCCGGACTAGCGTCAGAAGAGACCCAGTACTTC. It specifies CATAGLASEETQYF.

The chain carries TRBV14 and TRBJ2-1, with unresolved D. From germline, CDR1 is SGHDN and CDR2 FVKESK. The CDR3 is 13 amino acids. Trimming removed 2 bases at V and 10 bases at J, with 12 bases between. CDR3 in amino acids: CASSQLLLLEQFF. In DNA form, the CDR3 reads TGTGCCAGCAGCCAACTACTCTTGCTAGAGCAGTTCTTC. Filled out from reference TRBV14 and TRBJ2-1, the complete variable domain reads EAGVTQFPSHSVIEKGQTVTLRCDPISGHDNLYWYRRVMGKEIKFLLHFVKESKQDESGMPNNRFLAERTGGTYSTLKVQPAELEDSGVYFCASSQLLLLEQFFGPGTRLTVL.

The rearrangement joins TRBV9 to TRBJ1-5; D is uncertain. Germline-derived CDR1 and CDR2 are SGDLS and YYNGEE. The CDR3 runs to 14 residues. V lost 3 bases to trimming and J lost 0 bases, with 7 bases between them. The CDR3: CASSAPNSNQPQHF. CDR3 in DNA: TGTGCCAGCAGCGCCCCGAATAGCAATCAGCCCCAGCATTTT.

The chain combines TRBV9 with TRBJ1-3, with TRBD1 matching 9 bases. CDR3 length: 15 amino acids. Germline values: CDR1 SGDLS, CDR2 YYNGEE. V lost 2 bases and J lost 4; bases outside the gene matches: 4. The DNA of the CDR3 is TGTGCCAGCAGCGTTACAGGGGGCGACGGAAACACCATATATTTT. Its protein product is CASSVTGGDGNTIYF.

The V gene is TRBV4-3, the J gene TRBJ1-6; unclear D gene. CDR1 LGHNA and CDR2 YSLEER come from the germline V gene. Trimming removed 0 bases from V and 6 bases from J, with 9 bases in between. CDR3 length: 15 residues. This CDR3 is CASSQEHGSNSPLHF. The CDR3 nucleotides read TGCGCCAGCAGCCAAGAACATGGGAGTAATTCACCCCTCCACTTT.

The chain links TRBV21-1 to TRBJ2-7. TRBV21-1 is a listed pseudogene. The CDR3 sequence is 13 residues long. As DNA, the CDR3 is TGTGCCAGCAGCAAAGAGGCTGGCTACGAGCAGTACGTC. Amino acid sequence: CASSKEAGYEQYV.

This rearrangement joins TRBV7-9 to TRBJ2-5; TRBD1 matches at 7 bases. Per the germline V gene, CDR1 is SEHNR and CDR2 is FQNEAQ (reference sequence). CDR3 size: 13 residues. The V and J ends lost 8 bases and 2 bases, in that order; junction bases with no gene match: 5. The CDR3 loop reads CASRDRLQETQYF. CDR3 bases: TGTGCCAGCCGGGACAGATTACAAGAGACCCAGTACTTC.

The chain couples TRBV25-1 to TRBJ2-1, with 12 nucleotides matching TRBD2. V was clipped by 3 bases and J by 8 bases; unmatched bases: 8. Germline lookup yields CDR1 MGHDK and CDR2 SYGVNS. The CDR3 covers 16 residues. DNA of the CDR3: TGTGCCAGCAGTGATGAGGCTAGCGGGGGGGCCCATGAGCAGTTCTTC. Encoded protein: CASSDEASGGAHEQFF. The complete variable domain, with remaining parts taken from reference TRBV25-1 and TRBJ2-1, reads EADIYQTPRYLVIGTGKKITLECSQTMGHDKMYWYQQDPGMELHLIHYSYGVNSTEKGDLSSESTVSRIRTEHFPLTLESARPSHTSQYLCASSDEASGGAHEQFFGPGTRLTVL.

For the CDR3, the DNA is TGTGCCAGTAGCCGGGCCCTATGGAATTCACCCCTCCACTTT. It specifies CASSRALWNSPLHF. This chain connects TRBV19 to TRBJ1-6, with unresolved D. The germline V gene has CDR1 LNHDA and CDR2 SQIVND (reference sequence). V shed 6 bases and J shed 7 bases, with 13 bases lying between them. CDR3 length: 14 amino acids.

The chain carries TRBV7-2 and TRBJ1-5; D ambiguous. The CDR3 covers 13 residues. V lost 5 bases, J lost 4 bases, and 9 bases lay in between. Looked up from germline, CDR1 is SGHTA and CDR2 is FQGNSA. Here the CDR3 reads CASSNSINQPQHF. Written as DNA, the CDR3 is TGTGCCAGCAGCAATTCCATTAATCAGCCCCAGCATTTT. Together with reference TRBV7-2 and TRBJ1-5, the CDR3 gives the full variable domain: GAGVSQSPSNKVTEKGKDVELRCDPISGHTALYWYRQSLGQGLEFLIYFQGNSAPDKSGLPSDRFSAERTGGSVSTLTIQRTQQEDSAVYLCASSNSINQPQHFGDGTRLSIL.

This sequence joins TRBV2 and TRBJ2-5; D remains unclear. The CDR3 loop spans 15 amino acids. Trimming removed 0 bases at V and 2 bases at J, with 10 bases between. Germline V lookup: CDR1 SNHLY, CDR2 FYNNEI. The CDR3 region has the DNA TGTGCCAGCAGTGAAGCGAAAAACTCTCAAGAGACCCAGTACTTC. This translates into CASSEAKNSQETQYF.

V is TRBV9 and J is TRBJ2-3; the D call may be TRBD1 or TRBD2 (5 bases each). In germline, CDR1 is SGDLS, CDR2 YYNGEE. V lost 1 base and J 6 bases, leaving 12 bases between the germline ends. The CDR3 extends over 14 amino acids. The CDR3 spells CASSVYPGADTQYF. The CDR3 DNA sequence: TGTGCCAGCAGCGTATATCCCGGGGCGGATACGCAGTATTTT.

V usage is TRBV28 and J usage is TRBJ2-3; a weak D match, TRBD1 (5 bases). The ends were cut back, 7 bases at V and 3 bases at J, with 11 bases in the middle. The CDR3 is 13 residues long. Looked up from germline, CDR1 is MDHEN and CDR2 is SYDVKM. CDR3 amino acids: CASNRRVTDTQYF. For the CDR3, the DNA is TGTGCCAGCAACCGCAGGGTAACAGATACGCAGTATTTT.

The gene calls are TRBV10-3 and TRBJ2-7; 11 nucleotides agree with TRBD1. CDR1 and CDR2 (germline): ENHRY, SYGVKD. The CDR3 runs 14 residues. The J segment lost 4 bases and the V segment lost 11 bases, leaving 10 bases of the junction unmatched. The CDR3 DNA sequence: TGTGCCTCATCAATTGGGACAGGGGGGTACGAGCAGTACTTC. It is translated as CASSIGTGGYEQYF.